Listed below are T cell receptor beta chains from one sample, sequenced in a study of blood T cell repertoires in COVID-19. The method was immunoSEQ multiplex PCR; TCRdb's version includes in-frame clones alone and lacks a portion of them. This sample has more than 250,000 clones; approximately 89% occur once, and the top ten carry about 2.6%. The sample was PBMCs or T cells enriched from blood (not recorded which). These receptor sequences come from a young woman who had recovered from COVID-19. Each CDR3 is given with its conserved first and last residue. A D gene is named only where the DNA matches it firmly. The size of a clone is reported for some rows only, either as once, few or many, or as a class for expanded clones.

clone_size	v_call	j_call	d_call	cdr3_aa	cdr3_nt
-	TRBV7-2	TRBJ1-5	TRBD1	CASRIQGSNQPQHF	TGTGCCAGCAGAATACAGGGGAGCAATCAGCCCCAGCATTTT
once	TRBV7-9	TRBJ2-3	TRBD2	CASSRTGRFTDTDTQYF	TGTGCCAGCAGCAGAACCGGGAGGTTTACCGACACAGATACGCAGTATTTT
-	TRBV5-1	TRBJ1-1	-	CASSLEWGDTEAFF	TGCGCCAGCAGTCTCGAGTGGGGGGACACTGAAGCTTTCTTT
-	TRBV30	TRBJ1-4	-	CAWSPGTSREKLFF	TGTGCCTGGAGCCCCGGGACTTCGAGGGAAAAACTGTTTTTT
-	TRBV3-1/TRBV3-2	TRBJ2-1	TRBD2	CASSPVAGAENEQFF	TGTGCCAGCAGCCCAGTAGCGGGGGCCGAAAATGAGCAGTTCTTC
-	TRBV5-6	TRBJ1-5	TRBD1	CASSGSGLGTDQPQHF	TGTGCCAGCAGCGGGTCGGGCCTGGGGACAGATCAGCCCCAGCATTTT
-	TRBV3-1/TRBV3-2	TRBJ2-3	-	CASSQERFSSVSTDTQYF	TGTGCCAGCAGCCAAGAAAGATTTTCTAGCGTAAGCACAGATACGCAGTATTTT
-	TRBV28	TRBJ2-3	TRBD2	CASTPSGWGTDTQYF	TGTGCCAGCACCCCTAGCGGGTGGGGCACAGATACGCAGTATTTT
-	TRBV5-1	TRBJ2-7	TRBD2	CASSLGLAGTYSFSYEQYF	TGCGCCAGCAGCTTGGGTCTAGCGGGGACCTATTCGTTTAGCTACGAGCAGTACTTC
-	TRBV19	TRBJ1-5	TRBD1	CASSPGGQGGFQPQHF	TGTGCCAGTAGTCCGGGGGGACAGGGGGGATTTCAGCCCCAGCATTTT
-	TRBV2	TRBJ1-1	TRBD1	CASPSGGTEAFF	TGTGCCAGCCCGTCAGGGGGCACTGAAGCTTTCTTT
-	TRBV28	TRBJ2-1	-	CASCQYTYNEQFF	TGTGCCAGCTGCCAGTACACCTACAATGAGCAGTTCTTC
-	TRBV6-1	TRBJ1-2	TRBD1	CASSGTGEPWSANYGYTF	TGTGCCAGCAGTGGGACAGGGGAGCCCTGGTCGGCTAACTATGGCTACACCTTC
-	TRBV11-2	TRBJ1-1	TRBD1	CASSPSRTGGLGNTEAFF	TGTGCCAGCAGCCCATCTAGGACAGGGGGCTTGGGGAACACTGAAGCTTTCTTT
-	TRBV7-2	TRBJ1-1	-	CASSLETHLEAFF	TGTGCCAGCAGCTTAGAGACACACCTTGAAGCTTTCTTT
-	TRBV3-1/TRBV3-2	TRBJ1-2	-	CASSQGSRANYGYTF	TGTGCCAGCAGCCAGGGCTCGAGGGCTAACTATGGCTACACCTTC
-	TRBV5-1	TRBJ2-5	-	CASSYRVEETQYF	TGCGCCAGCAGTTACAGGGTGGAAGAGACCCAGTACTTC
-	TRBV15	TRBJ2-5	TRBD2	CATSRVGLAGGGETQYF	TGTGCCACCAGCAGAGTGGGCCTAGCGGGGGGAGGAGAGACCCAGTACTTC
-	TRBV30	TRBJ2-1	TRBD2	CAWTGTSVLSSYNEQFF	TGTGCCTGGACCGGGACTAGCGTACTGAGCTCCTACAATGAGCAGTTCTTC
-	TRBV5-1	TRBJ2-7	TRBD1	CASSLTGERTYEQYF	TGCGCCAGCAGCTTAACAGGGGAAAGGACCTACGAGCAGTACTTC
-	TRBV4-1	TRBJ2-1	TRBD2	CASSQVFSGLVYNEQFF	TGCGCCAGCAGCCAGGTGTTTTCGGGACTAGTCTACAATGAGCAGTTCTTC
-	TRBV30	TRBJ2-7	-	CAWSLRLSSYEQYF	TGTGCCTGGAGTTTGAGACTTAGCTCCTACGAGCAGTACTTC
-	TRBV7-8	TRBJ2-7	TRBD1	CASSTTIAGQGAYEQYF	TGTGCCAGCAGCACTACAATAGCGGGACAGGGGGCTTACGAGCAGTACTTC
-	TRBV5-8	TRBJ2-1	-	CASMDQASSYNEQFF	TGTGCCAGCATGGATCAGGCTTCCTCCTACAATGAGCAGTTCTTC
-	TRBV6-5	TRBJ2-3	TRBD1	CASSYLLTGGTDTQYF	TGTGCCAGCAGTTACTTACTAACAGGGGGCACAGATACGCAGTATTTT
-	TRBV30	TRBJ2-7	TRBD2	CAWSHGGSYEQYF	TGTGCCTGGAGCCACGGGGGGTCCTACGAGCAGTACTTC
-	TRBV9	TRBJ2-3	TRBD1	CASSVGDREADTQYF	TGTGCCAGCAGCGTGGGGGACAGGGAGGCAGATACGCAGTATTTT
-	TRBV20-1	TRBJ2-3	TRBD2	CSASSQSGGVTDTQYF	TGCAGTGCTAGTTCACAGAGCGGGGGGGTCACAGATACGCAGTATTTT
-	TRBV5-1	TRBJ1-5	TRBD1	CASSLGYGSKRDRGPYSNQPQHF	TGCGCCAGCAGCTTGGGCTACGGCTCGAAAAGGGACAGGGGGCCCTATAGCAATCAGCCCCAGCATTTT
-	TRBV30	TRBJ2-3	-	CAWNLVDTQYF	TGTGCCTGGAATCTTGTAGATACGCAGTATTTT
-	TRBV11-3	TRBJ1-3	-	CASSPRGGPLLSGNTIYF	TGTGCCAGCAGCCCCCGAGGGGGACCCCTGCTCTCTGGAAACACCATATATTTT
-	TRBV6-4	TRBJ1-3	-	CASSDNRRNTIYF	TGTGCCAGCAGTGACAACAGGAGAAACACCATATATTTT
-	TRBV2	TRBJ1-2	-	CASSTGPNYGYTF	TGTGCCAGCAGCACAGGGCCTAACTATGGCTACACCTTC
-	TRBV27	TRBJ1-5	-	CASSLSSGRDQPQHF	TGTGCCAGCAGTTTATCTTCTGGGAGAGATCAGCCCCAGCATTTT
-	TRBV9	TRBJ2-1	TRBD2	CASSVGGTSLYNEQFF	TGTGCCAGCAGCGTAGGGGGGACTAGCCTATACAATGAGCAGTTCTTC
many	TRBV6-4	TRBJ2-3	TRBD2	CASSEGLAGADTQYF	TGTGCCAGCAGTGAGGGACTAGCGGGAGCAGATACGCAGTATTTT
-	TRBV6-5	TRBJ1-5	-	CASSSTGIRQPQHF	TGTGCCAGCAGTTCCACAGGGATTCGACAGCCCCAGCATTTT
-	TRBV4-1	TRBJ1-1	-	CASNPSGGTLAFF	TGCGCCAGCAACCCTTCGGGGGGAACTTTGGCTTTCTTT
-	TRBV11-2	TRBJ2-3	TRBD2	CASSFRAPRGSTDTQYF	TGTGCCAGCAGCTTTCGCGCCCCTCGCGGGAGTACAGATACGCAGTATTTT
-	TRBV4-1	TRBJ2-2	-	CASSHTGKRANTGELFF	TGCGCCAGCAGTCATACAGGGAAAAGGGCGAACACCGGGGAGCTGTTTTTT
-	TRBV6-2/TRBV6-3	TRBJ2-7	-	CASSYLRGSYEQYF	TGTGCCAGCAGTTACCTACGGGGCTCCTACGAGCAGTACTTC
-	TRBV5-5	TRBJ1-1	-	CASSFALTYTEAFF	TGTGCCAGCAGCTTCGCCTTGACTTACACTGAAGCTTTCTTT
-	TRBV6-5	TRBJ2-7	TRBD2	CASSRTSDGYEQYF	TGTGCCAGCAGTAGGACTAGCGATGGCTACGAGCAGTACTTC
-	TRBV25-1	TRBJ2-7	-	CASSDPLLTGTYEQYF	TGTGCCAGCAGTGACCCGTTATTGACGGGGACCTACGAGCAGTACTTC
few	TRBV13	TRBJ1-1	-	CASSLGVRGAEAFF	TGTGCCAGCAGCTTAGGGGTGCGGGGCGCTGAAGCTTTCTTT
-	TRBV7-2	TRBJ1-1	-	CASSLAQKAFF	TGTGCCAGCAGCTTAGCTCAAAAAGCTTTCTTT